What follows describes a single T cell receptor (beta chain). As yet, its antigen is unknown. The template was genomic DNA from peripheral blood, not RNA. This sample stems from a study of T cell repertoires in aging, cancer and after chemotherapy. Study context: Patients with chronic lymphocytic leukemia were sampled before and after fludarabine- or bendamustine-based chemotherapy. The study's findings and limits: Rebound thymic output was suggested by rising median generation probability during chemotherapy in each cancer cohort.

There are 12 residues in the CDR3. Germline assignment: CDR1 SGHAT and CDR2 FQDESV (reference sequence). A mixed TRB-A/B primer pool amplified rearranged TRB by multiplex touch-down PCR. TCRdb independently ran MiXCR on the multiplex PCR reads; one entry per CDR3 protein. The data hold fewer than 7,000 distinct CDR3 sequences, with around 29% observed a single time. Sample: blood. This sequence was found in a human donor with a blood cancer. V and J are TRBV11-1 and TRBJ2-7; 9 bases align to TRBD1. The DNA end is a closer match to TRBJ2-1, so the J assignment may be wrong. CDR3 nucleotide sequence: TGTGCCAGCAGCTCGGACAGGGGCGAGCAGTTCTTC. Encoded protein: CASSSDRGEQFF.